The 14 T cell receptor beta chains below all came from one sample that was sequenced in a study of shared clonotypes between healthy human individuals (dated by TCRdb to the early 2020s). The library was produced with the immunoSEQ multiplex PCR assay. The table was pulled from immuneACCESS by TCRdb, which kept in-frame rearrangements only. Such tables lose some clones; where checked, under half of the loss comes from unresolved V genes, and the rest has no known cause. The sample table contains 2 million to 2.5 million clones; only one count was recorded for about 90% of them. The leading ten clones occupy approximately 0.39% of the sample. Sequencing input: naive CD4+ T cells from PBMCs. What the cell subset or site label conveys for this sample: CD45RA+ positively selected. These receptor sequences come from a man younger than 30 in good health. Some clones in this sample may be carry-over from other donors' samples.

The CDR3 protein is CASSTGDSQIYGYTF. Here the CDR3 DNA reads TGCGCCAGCAGCACGGGGGACAGCCAAATTTATGGCTACACCTTC. V is TRBV5-1 and J is TRBJ1-2; 7 nucleotides line up with TRBD1. Germline loops: CDR1 SGHRS, CDR2 YFSETQ. V trimming: 4 bases; J trimming: 5 bases; junction bases outside the gene matches: 11. This CDR3 has 15 amino acids.

The chain is built from TRBV6-1 and TRBJ1-5; a possible D gene is TRBD1 (6 bases). Trimming removed 7 bases at V and 7 bases at J, with 14 bases between. Germline assignment: CDR1 MNHNS and CDR2 SASEGT. This CDR3 contains 13 residues. The CDR3 sequence: CASTQGEVQPQHF. For the CDR3, the DNA is TGTGCCAGCACACAGGGAGAGGTACAGCCCCAGCATTTT.

This clone was picked up one time. Other DNA sequences of this sample code for an identical CDR3. This sequence joins TRBV4-3 and TRBJ1-2; D uncertain. The length of the CDR3 is 13 residues. Trimming took 0 bases from V and 4 from J, leaving 6 bases between them. Germline-derived CDR1 and CDR2 are LGHNA and YSLEER. The CDR3 loop reads CASSQDGTYGYTF. As DNA, the CDR3 is TGCGCCAGCAGCCAAGATGGTACCTATGGCTACACCTTC.

The rearrangement joins TRBV7-8 to TRBJ2-3; 7 positions match TRBD2. V shed 1 base and J 4 bases; nucleotides not matched to a gene: 8. The germline V gene encodes CDR1 SGHVS and CDR2 FQNEAQ. This CDR3 contains 16 residues. The chain's CDR3 is CASSLGLAWRSDTQYF. The CDR3 coding sequence is TGTGCCAGCAGCTTAGGACTAGCATGGAGGTCAGATACGCAGTATTTT.

The rearrangement links TRBV27 to TRBJ2-5; TRBD2 agrees at 9 bases. J was trimmed by 5 bases and V by 6 bases; bases with no gene match: 16. The germline V gene has CDR1 MNHEY and CDR2 SMNVEV (reference sequence). This CDR3 spans 17 amino acids. The CDR3 sequence: CASRMSSGMLFQETQYF. CDR3 DNA sequence: TGTGCCAGCAGAATGTCTAGCGGGATGTTGTTCCAGGAGACCCAGTACTTC.

V usage is TRBV28 and J usage is TRBJ2-7; the match to TRBD2 covers 10 bases. Germline V lookup: CDR1 MDHEN, CDR2 SYDVKM. CDR3 size: 16 residues. J lost 0 bases, V lost 4 bases, and 6 bases had no gene match. The CDR3 here is CASSSPASGGSYEQYF. CDR3 sequence (DNA): TGTGCCAGCAGTTCCCCTGCTAGCGGGGGCTCCTACGAGCAGTACTTC.

The chain joins TRBV11-1 to TRBJ1-1; D not resolved. Germline assignment: CDR1 SGHAT and CDR2 FQDESV (reference sequence). This CDR3 region has 13 residues. The V end lost 1 base, the J end lost 5 bases, and 8 bases lay between the germline ends. CDR3 amino acids: CASSLEGLTEAFF. The CDR3 region has the DNA TGTGCCAGCAGCTTAGAGGGTCTAACTGAAGCTTTCTTT.

The V and J genes are TRBV11-2 and TRBJ2-5; 9 bases align to TRBD2. The CDR3 covers 19 residues. Losses at the gene ends were 4 bases for V and 7 bases for J; bases not matched to a gene: 22. From germline, CDR1 is SGHAT and CDR2 FQNNGV. The CDR3 bases are TGTGCCAGCAGCTACACCACTGGGGCTAGCGGGACCTACCGGGGGACCCAGTACTTC. Translation: CASSYTTGASGTYRGTQYF.

This chain uses TRBV10-1 with TRBJ2-7, with D unresolved. V was trimmed by 2 bases and J by 3 bases, leaving 11 bases between them. The CDR3 runs to 14 residues. The germline gives CDR1 WNHNN, CDR2 SYGVQD (reference sequence). In nucleotides, the CDR3 is TGCGCCAGCAGTGAGAAAGTAGGCGGCTACGAGCAGTACTTC. Amino acid sequence: CASSEKVGGYEQYF.

This clone was observed a single time. The chain joins TRBV2 to TRBJ2-3; 7 nucleotides match TRBD1. V was clipped by 7 bases and J by 2 bases; unmatched bases: 9. This CDR3 contains 15 residues. Germline values: CDR1 SNHLY, CDR2 FYNNEI. The CDR3 coding sequence is TGTGCCAGCACCCCCGACAGGGACCCCACAGATACGCAGTATTTT. It specifies CASTPDRDPTDTQYF.

V and J are TRBV6-4 and TRBJ1-5, with 10 bases lining up with TRBD1. Trimming took 5 bases from V and 5 from J; bases not matched to a gene: 3. Germline V CDR1 and CDR2: MRHNA, SNTAGT. CDR3 size: 14 residues. The CDR3 bases are TGTGCCAGCAGTCTTGGACAGGGGGATCAGCCCCAGCATTTT. Translated: CASSLGQGDQPQHF.

Written as DNA, the CDR3 is TGTGCCAGCAGTTTATCAGCCGGGACTAGCGGGAGAAGGTCCTACGAGCAGTACTTC. This translates into CASSLSAGTSGRRSYEQYF. The rearrangement joins TRBV27 to TRBJ2-7, with 14 bases identical to TRBD2. Losses at the gene ends were 0 bases for V and 1 base for J; bases not matched to a gene: 8. CDR3 size: 19 residues. Per germline, CDR1 MNHEY and CDR2 SMNVEV (reference sequence).

V and J are TRBV5-1 and TRBJ2-3, with 7 bases matching TRBD1. Germline assignment: CDR1 SGHRS and CDR2 YFSETQ. CDR3 length: 16 amino acids. Trimming took 4 bases from V and 0 from J; bases not matched to a gene: 8. CDR3 nucleotide sequence: TGCGCCAGCAGCAGGGACAGCTCCACTAGCACAGATACGCAGTATTTT. The encoded protein is CASSRDSSTSTDTQYF.

J is TRBJ1-5 and V is TRBV27, with 8 bases identical to TRBD1. CDR1 and CDR2 (germline): MNHEY, SMNVEV (reference sequence). Trimming removed 0 bases from V and 5 bases from J; junction bases left unmatched: 3. The CDR3 contains 15 residues. The CDR3 reads CASSLSRTGYQPQHF. DNA of the CDR3: TGTGCCAGCAGTTTATCTAGGACAGGGTATCAGCCCCAGCATTTT.